The 6 T cell receptor beta chains below come from one sample, sequenced in a study of cytomegalovirus exposure and HLA in healthy donors. Amplification used 60 Vbeta primers and 13 Jbeta primers. Libraries were prepared by immunoSEQ multiplex PCR; TCRdb keeps only in-frame clonotypes and omits some of them. This listing includes about 41,000 clones. The sequenced material came from PBMCs. These receptor sequences come from a man aged 25 to 45 in good health and CMV-seronegative.

The chain combines TRBV9 with TRBJ1-2, with TRBD1 matching over 7 bases. The germline CDR1 and CDR2 sequences are SGDLS and YYNGEE. This CDR3 comprises 13 residues. Trimming at V came to 7 bases and at J to 1 base, leaving 4 bases not matched to a gene. CDR3 coding DNA: TGTGCCAGCGGACACAGGGGTAACTATGGCTACACCTTC. Residues: CASGHRGNYGYTF.

The V and J genes are TRBV11-2 and TRBJ2-1; 11 nucleotides match TRBD2. J gave up 8 bases and V 5 bases, and 8 bases lay outside the gene matches. Germline CDR1 reads SGHAT; CDR2 reads FQNNGV. This CDR3 contains 15 residues. The CDR3 region is CASSRRTSGWDEQFF. CDR3 DNA sequence: TGTGCCAGCAGCCGCCGGACTAGCGGGTGGGATGAGCAGTTCTTC. Filled out from reference TRBV11-2 and TRBJ2-1, the complete variable domain reads EAGVAQSPRYKIIEKRQSVAFWCNPISGHATLYWYQQILGQGPKLLIQFQNNGVVDDSQLPKDRFSAERLKGVDSTLKIQPAKLEDSAVYLCASSRRTSGWDEQFFGPGTRLTVL.

The chain uses TRBV5-1 and TRBJ2-1; no firm D call. Germline values: CDR1 SGHRS, CDR2 YFSETQ. The CDR3 totals 15 residues. Trimming shortened V by 5 bases and J by 0 bases, and 12 bases separated the two germline ends. The CDR3 loop is CASSRRGDSYNEQFF. For the CDR3, the DNA is TGCGCCAGCAGTCGGAGAGGAGACTCCTACAATGAGCAGTTCTTC.

The gene calls are TRBV5-1 and TRBJ2-7; 12 bases line up with TRBD2. Germline V gene sequence: CDR1 SGHRS, CDR2 YFSETQ. Trimming took 4 bases from V and 2 from J; bases not matched to a gene: 25. The CDR3 has 22 amino acids. The CDR3 DNA reads as TGCGCCAGCAGCGTCGGACAGGGTTTATCACTAGCGGGGGGATACTTCGCCTACGAGCAGTACTTC. This sequence encodes CASSVGQGLSLAGGYFAYEQYF.

The chain links TRBV10-3 to TRBJ2-1; 12 positions match TRBD1. Germline V gene sequence: CDR1 ENHRY, CDR2 SYGVKD. This CDR3 region has 14 residues. With 8 bases clipped from V and 7 bases from J, the junction kept 6 bases outside the gene matches. The DNA of the CDR3 is TGTGCCATCGGAGGGACAGGGGGCCTAAATGAGCAGTTCTTC. Amino acids: CAIGGTGGLNEQFF.

DNA of the CDR3: TGTGCCAGCAGCCCCGGGACAGCTCATCAGCCCCAGCATTTT. Its translation: CASSPGTAHQPQHF. The chain is built from TRBV5-5 and TRBJ1-5; 7 bases match TRBD1. V was pared by 4 bases and J by 5 bases, with 6 bases of the junction left unmatched. Germline V CDR1 and CDR2: SGHKS, YYEKEE (reference sequence). There are 14 residues in the CDR3.